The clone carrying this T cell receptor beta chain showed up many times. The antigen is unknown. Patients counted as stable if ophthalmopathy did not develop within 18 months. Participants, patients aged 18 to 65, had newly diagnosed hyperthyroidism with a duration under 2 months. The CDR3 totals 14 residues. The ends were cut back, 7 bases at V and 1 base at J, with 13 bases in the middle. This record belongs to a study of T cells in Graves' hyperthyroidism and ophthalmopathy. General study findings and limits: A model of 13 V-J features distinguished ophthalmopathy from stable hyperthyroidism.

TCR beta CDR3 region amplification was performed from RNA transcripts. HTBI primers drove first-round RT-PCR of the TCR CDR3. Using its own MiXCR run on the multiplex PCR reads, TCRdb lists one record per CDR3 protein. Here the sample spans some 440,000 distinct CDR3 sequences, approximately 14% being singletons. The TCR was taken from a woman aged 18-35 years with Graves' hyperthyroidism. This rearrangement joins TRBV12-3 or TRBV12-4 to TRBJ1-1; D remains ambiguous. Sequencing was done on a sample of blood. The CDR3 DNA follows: TGTGCCAGCACCTTGGGAGTAGAGAACACTGAAGCTTTCTTT. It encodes CASTLGVENTEAFF.